This TCR beta chain was profiled in a study of T-cell reconstitution after alpha-beta-depleted transplantation in children. General study points: Where some patients showed high TCRbeta diversity at day 60, it came from recipient T cells and thymic progenitors that had survived. When one year had passed after transplant, most T-cell counts and diversity came from newly produced T cells. Reported findings indicate that, about two months after transplant, alpha-beta T cells came from several hundred expanded clones, which were derived from non-depleted graft cells.

The CDR3 has 15 residues. V gave up 3 bases and J gave up 4 bases; unmatched junction bases: 8. The germline gives CDR1 DFQATT, CDR2 SNEGSKA (reference sequence). In regard to this clonotype: Its antigen is not identified.

Researchers prepared the TCRbeta library using unique molecular identifiers, the study reports. TCRdb processed the PCR reads anew with MiXCR; each CDR3 protein has one entry. In the table there are approximately 230,000 distinct CDR3 sequences, more than 20% of which are singletons. The chain recombines TRBV20-1 with TRBJ1-4, with 7 bases matching TRBD1. Sample: PBMCs, mostly from graft donor cells, taken 360 days after TCRalphabeta/CD19-depleted stem cell transplant. The TCR sequence derives from a female patient between 2 and 15 years old who had a stem cell transplant for congenital amegakaryocytic thrombocytopenia, so the T cells may come from the graft donor. CDR3 amino acids: CSAREPGQLNEKLFF. CDR3 DNA: TGCAGTGCTAGGGAGCCGGGACAGCTTAATGAAAAACTGTTTTTT.